This T cell receptor (beta chain) was retrieved from a study of vaccination effects on CD4 cells after COVID-19 (dated by TCRdb to 2021 to 2024). Regarding the study in general: Across the study, the median time from the second dose to post-vaccine sampling was 72 days (range 14 to 241). SARS-CoV-2 spike-specific CD4+ TCR repertoires were compared before and after mRNA vaccination in COVID-19 convalescent patients and in infection-naive vaccine recipients. Altogether, over 9 COVID-19 convalescent patients and a few SARS-CoV-2-naive healthy vaccine recipients made up the full study. Cultures from other donors in the study were sequenced using the Oncomine TCR Beta short-read assay on an Illumina iSeq 100.

Sequences SGDLS (CDR1) and YYNGEE (CDR2) are obtained from the germline V gene. The germline V and J ends show losses of 3 bases and 2 bases respectively, and no gene match explains 8 bases of the junction. There are 16 amino acids in the CDR3, from cysteine to phenylalanine inclusive. The kept DNA is CDR3 alone, 48 bases in frame from the first base. In the ViraFEST assay, PBMC were stimulated with viral peptide pools, and TCR sequencing was then used to find antigen-specific CD4+ T cell clonotypes based on their expansion. After around 10 days of culture, CD4+ T cells were isolated with the EasySep CD4+ T cell isolation kit. Each participant received two doses of an mRNA SARS-CoV-2 vaccine, either BNT162b2 or mRNA-1273. The absence of prior SARS-CoV-2 infection in healthy vaccine recipients was confirmed by negative nucleocapsid antibodies before and after vaccination. Some 2 million PBMC per well were cultured with 9 to 10 ug/ml peptides in IMDM containing approximately 4.5% human AB serum, 10 IU/ml IL-2 and gentamicin. Half of the culture medium was replaced with fresh IL-2-containing medium on days 3 and 7. Unless noted otherwise, every peptide stimulation condition was grown in triplicate wells. PBMC were separated from whole blood using Ficoll-Paque Plus gradient centrifugation and were then either cryopreserved at -140C or used fresh. The overlapping peptide pools covered the spike proteins of SARS-CoV-2 and of the common cold coronaviruses HCoV-NL63, HCoV-OC43 and HCoV-229E. The QIAamp micro DNA kit was used to extract genomic DNA from the cultured CD4+ T cells.

This clone was observed a single time. The antigen it binds to is not known. The sample holds no much larger clone one base away, and base qualities are not on file. Library creation used the immunoSEQ multiplex PCR assay. DNA from the cultured and isolated CD4+ T cells underwent TCR beta CDR3 sequencing. In the authors' own workflow: Non-productive TCR sequences were discarded, and reads were trimmed to the CDR3 region, with only CDR3s of 7 or more amino acids retained. Antigen-specific clonotypes were identified using the MANAFEST web app by comparison of expansion in peptide wells against reference cultures. To count as positive, a clone had to show expansion at FDR<0.05 compared with the reference and with all other wells, an odds ratio above 5, and a frequency above 0.1% in two replicate wells. A clonotype was called cross-reactive if it was significantly expanded both in SARS-CoV-2 spike wells and in at least one common cold coronavirus spike condition. Levenshtein distance calculated with the stringdist R package was used to assess CDR3 similarity, and unrooted trees were constructed with ape in R 3.6.1. Not all clones reach the TCRdb copy of this immuneACCESS table, which keeps in-frame sequences only. Checked studies attribute under half of the gap to unresolved V genes and leave the rest unexplained. V, J and clone size are taken as reported in that table, and D and trimming were inferred from the DNA itself. A total of some 61,000 clones appear in this sample, 76% of them only once. The ten largest clonotypes hold around 0.95% of the sample.

What the study reported, not specific to this receptor: Among healthy vaccine recipients, nearly all vaccine-induced clones were SARS-CoV-2 mono-reactive, and only 1 of 255 was cross-reactive with common cold coronaviruses. Both infection-induced and vaccine-induced clones contracted markedly at late post-vaccination timepoints, which is consistent with waning T cell responses. Limitations of the study were the small number of convalescent patients and the absence of early post-infection timepoints.

The source of this sequence is a human donor who received a COVID-19 vaccine. The rearranged chain carries TRBV9 and TRBJ2-5, with 9 middle bases fitting TRBD2. The starting material was CD4+ T cells from PBMCs cultured with HCoV-OC43 spike peptides, obtained after COVID-19 vaccination. This specimen's cell subset or site label, interpreted: HCoV-OC43 spike overlapping peptide pool stimulation. The CDR3 in this case is CASSGGPTSGQETQYF. The sequence in DNA is TGTGCCAGCAGCGGAGGCCCAACTAGCGGGCAAGAGACCCAGTACTTC.